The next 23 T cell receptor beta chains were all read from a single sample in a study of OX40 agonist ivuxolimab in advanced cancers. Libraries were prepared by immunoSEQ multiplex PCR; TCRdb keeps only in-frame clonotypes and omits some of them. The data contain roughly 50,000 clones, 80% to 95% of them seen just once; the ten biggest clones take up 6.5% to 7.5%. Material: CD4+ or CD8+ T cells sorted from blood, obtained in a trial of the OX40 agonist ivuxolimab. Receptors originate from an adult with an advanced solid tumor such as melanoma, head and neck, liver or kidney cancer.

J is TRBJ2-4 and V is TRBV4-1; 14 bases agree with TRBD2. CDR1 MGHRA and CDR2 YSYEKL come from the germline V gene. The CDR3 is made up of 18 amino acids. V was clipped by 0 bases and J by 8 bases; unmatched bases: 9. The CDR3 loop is CASSQDWTSGGTQYIQYF. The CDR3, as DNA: TGCGCCAGCAGCCAAGATTGGACTAGCGGGGGGACCCAATACATTCAGTACTTC.

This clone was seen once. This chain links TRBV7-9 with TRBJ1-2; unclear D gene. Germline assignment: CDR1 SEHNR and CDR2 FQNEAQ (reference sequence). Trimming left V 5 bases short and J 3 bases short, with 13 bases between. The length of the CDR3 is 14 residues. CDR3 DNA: TGTGCCAGCAGCGTCATCGGGCCGGACTATGGCTACACCTTC. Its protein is CASSVIGPDYGYTF.

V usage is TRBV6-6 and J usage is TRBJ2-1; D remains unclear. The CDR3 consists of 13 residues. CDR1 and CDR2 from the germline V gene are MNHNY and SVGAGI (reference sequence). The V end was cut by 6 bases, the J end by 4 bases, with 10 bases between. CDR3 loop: CASSLIRYNEQFF. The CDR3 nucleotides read TGTGCCAGCAGCCTCATTCGGTACAATGAGCAGTTCTTC.

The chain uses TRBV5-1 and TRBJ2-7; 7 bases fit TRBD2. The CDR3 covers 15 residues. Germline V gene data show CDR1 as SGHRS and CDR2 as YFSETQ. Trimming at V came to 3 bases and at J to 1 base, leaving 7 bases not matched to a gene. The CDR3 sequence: CASSYGGDGSYEQYV. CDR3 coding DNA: TGCGCCAGCAGCTATGGGGGGGACGGTTCCTACGAGCAGTACGTC.

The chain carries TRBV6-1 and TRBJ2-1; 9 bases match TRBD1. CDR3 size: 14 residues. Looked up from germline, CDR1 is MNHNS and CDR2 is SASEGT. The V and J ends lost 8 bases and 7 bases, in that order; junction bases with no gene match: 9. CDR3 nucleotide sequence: TGTGCCAGCGGTTTCCAGGGGACAGGGAATGAGCAGTTCTTC. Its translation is CASGFQGTGNEQFF.

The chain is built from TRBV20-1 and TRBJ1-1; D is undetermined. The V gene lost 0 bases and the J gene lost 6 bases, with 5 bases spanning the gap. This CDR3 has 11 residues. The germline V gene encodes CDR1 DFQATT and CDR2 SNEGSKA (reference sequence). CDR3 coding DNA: TGCAGTGCTAGAGAATTTTCTGAAGCTTTCTTT. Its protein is CSAREFSEAFF.

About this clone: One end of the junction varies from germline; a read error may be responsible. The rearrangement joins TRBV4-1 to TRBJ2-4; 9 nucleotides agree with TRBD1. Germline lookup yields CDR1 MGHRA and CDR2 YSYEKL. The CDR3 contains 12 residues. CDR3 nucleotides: TGCGCCAGCAGCCGACCGGGACAGGGCCCTTTCTTC. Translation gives CASSRPGQGPFF.

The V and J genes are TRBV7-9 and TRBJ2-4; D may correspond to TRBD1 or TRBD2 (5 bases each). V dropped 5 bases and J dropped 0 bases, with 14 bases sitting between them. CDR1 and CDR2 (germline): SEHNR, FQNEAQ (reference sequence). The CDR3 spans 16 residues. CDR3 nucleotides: TGTGCCAGCAGCCAACGGGACGGGGTAGCCAAAAACATTCAGTACTTC. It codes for CASSQRDGVAKNIQYF.

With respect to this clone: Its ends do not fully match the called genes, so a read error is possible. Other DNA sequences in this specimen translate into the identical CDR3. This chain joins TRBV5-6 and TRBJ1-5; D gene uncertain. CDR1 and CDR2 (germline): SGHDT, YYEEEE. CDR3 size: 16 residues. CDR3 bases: TGCGCCAGCAGCCTCGGAACAGCAAGTAGCAATCAGCCCCAGCATTTT. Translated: CASSLGTASSNQPQHF.

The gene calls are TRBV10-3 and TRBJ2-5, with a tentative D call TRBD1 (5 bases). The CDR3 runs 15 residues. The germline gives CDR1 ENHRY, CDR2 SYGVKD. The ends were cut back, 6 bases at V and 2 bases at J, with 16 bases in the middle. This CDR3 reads CAISSSEQVQETQYF. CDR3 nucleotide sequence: TGTGCCATCAGCTCCTCTGAACAGGTTCAAGAGACCCAGTACTTC.

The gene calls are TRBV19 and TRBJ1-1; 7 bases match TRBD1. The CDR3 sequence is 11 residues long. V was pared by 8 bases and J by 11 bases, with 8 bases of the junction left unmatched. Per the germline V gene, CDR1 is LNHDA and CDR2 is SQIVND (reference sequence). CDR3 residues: CASYKGQQAFF. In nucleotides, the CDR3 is TGTGCCAGTTACAAGGGACAGCAGGCTTTCTTT.

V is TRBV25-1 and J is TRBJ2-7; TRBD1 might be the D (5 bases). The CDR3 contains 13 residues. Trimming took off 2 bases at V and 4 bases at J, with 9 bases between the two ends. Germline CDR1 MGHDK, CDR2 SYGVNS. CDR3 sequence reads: CASSERGPYEQYF. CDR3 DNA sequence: TGTGCCAGCAGTGAAAGGGGCCCATACGAGCAGTACTTC.

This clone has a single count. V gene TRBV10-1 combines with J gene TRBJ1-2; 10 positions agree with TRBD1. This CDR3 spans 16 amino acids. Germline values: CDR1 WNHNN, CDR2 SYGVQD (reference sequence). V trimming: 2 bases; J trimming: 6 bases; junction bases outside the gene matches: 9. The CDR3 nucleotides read TGCGCCAGCAGTGAGGTTACCGGGACAGGGGTGGATGGCTACACCTTC. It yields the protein CASSEVTGTGVDGYTF.

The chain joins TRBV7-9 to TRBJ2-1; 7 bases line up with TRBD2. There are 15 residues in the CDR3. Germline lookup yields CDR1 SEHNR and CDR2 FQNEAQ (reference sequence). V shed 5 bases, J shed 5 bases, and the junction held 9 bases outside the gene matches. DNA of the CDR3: TGTGCCAGCAGCCGACCGGGGGGTTACAACAATGAGCAGTTCTTC. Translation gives CASSRPGGYNNEQFF.

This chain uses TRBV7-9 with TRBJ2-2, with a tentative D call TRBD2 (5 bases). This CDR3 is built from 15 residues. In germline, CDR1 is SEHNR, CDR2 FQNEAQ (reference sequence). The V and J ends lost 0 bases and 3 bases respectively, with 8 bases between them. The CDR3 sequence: CASSLARVDTGELFF. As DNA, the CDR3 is TGTGCCAGCAGCTTAGCGAGGGTGGACACCGGGGAGCTGTTTTTT.

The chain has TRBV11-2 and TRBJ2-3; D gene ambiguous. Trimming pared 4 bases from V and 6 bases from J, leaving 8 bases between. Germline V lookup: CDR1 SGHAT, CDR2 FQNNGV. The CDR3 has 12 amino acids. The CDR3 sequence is CASSWERDTQYF. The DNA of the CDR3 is TGTGCCAGCAGCTGGGAACGGGATACGCAGTATTTT.

CDR3 coding DNA: TGTGCCAGCAGCGTAGGTGAAGGACAGCAAAACAATCAGCCCCAGCATTTT. This codes for CASSVGEGQQNNQPQHF. The V call is TRBV9, the J call TRBJ1-5; weak D call: TRBD1 (6 bases). Trimming stripped 0 bases from V and 3 bases from J, with 16 bases between. Looked up from germline, CDR1 is SGDLS and CDR2 is YYNGEE. This CDR3 spans 17 amino acids.

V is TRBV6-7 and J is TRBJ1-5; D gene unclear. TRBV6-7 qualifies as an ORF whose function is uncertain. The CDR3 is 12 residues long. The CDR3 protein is CAVPTRIQPQHF. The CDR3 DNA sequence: TGTGCAGTCCCTACAAGGATTCAGCCCCAGCATTTT.

The CDR3 is CASSLGDSNYGYTF. As DNA, the CDR3 is TGTGCCAGCAGCTTAGGAGACAGCAACTATGGCTACACCTTC. The chain carries TRBV7-9 and TRBJ1-2; possible D gene TRBD1, 5 bases. The CDR3 extends over 14 amino acids. V lost 1 base and J 2 bases, leaving 8 bases between the germline ends. Germline CDR1 is SEHNR and CDR2 is FQNEAQ (reference sequence).

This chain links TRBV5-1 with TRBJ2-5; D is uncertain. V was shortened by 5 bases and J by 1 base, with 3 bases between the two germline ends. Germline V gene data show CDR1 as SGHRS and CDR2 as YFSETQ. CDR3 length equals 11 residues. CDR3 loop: CASRGQETQYF. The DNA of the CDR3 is TGCGCCAGCAGGGGCCAAGAGACCCAGTACTTC.

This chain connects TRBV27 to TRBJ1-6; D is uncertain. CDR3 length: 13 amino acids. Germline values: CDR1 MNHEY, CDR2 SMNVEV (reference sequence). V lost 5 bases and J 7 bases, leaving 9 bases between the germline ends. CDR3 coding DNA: TGTGCCAGCAGTCTTAGGGCCAATTCACCCCTCCACTTT. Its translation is CASSLRANSPLHF.

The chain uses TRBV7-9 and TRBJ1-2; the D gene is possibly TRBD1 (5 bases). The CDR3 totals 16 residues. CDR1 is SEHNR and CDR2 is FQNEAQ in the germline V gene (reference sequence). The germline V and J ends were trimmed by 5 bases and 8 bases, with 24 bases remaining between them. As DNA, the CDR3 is TGTGCCAGCAGCGCCGCCCAGGGAGGTTCTTTTGGAGGCTACACCTTC. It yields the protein CASSAAQGGSFGGYTF.

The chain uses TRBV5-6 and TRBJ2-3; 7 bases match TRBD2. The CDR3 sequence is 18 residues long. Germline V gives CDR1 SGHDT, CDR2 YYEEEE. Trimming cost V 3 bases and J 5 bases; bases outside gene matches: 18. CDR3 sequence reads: CASSSTNTGLVLGDTQYF. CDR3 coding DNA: TGTGCCAGCAGCTCCACCAATACCGGACTAGTTCTCGGAGATACGCAGTATTTT.